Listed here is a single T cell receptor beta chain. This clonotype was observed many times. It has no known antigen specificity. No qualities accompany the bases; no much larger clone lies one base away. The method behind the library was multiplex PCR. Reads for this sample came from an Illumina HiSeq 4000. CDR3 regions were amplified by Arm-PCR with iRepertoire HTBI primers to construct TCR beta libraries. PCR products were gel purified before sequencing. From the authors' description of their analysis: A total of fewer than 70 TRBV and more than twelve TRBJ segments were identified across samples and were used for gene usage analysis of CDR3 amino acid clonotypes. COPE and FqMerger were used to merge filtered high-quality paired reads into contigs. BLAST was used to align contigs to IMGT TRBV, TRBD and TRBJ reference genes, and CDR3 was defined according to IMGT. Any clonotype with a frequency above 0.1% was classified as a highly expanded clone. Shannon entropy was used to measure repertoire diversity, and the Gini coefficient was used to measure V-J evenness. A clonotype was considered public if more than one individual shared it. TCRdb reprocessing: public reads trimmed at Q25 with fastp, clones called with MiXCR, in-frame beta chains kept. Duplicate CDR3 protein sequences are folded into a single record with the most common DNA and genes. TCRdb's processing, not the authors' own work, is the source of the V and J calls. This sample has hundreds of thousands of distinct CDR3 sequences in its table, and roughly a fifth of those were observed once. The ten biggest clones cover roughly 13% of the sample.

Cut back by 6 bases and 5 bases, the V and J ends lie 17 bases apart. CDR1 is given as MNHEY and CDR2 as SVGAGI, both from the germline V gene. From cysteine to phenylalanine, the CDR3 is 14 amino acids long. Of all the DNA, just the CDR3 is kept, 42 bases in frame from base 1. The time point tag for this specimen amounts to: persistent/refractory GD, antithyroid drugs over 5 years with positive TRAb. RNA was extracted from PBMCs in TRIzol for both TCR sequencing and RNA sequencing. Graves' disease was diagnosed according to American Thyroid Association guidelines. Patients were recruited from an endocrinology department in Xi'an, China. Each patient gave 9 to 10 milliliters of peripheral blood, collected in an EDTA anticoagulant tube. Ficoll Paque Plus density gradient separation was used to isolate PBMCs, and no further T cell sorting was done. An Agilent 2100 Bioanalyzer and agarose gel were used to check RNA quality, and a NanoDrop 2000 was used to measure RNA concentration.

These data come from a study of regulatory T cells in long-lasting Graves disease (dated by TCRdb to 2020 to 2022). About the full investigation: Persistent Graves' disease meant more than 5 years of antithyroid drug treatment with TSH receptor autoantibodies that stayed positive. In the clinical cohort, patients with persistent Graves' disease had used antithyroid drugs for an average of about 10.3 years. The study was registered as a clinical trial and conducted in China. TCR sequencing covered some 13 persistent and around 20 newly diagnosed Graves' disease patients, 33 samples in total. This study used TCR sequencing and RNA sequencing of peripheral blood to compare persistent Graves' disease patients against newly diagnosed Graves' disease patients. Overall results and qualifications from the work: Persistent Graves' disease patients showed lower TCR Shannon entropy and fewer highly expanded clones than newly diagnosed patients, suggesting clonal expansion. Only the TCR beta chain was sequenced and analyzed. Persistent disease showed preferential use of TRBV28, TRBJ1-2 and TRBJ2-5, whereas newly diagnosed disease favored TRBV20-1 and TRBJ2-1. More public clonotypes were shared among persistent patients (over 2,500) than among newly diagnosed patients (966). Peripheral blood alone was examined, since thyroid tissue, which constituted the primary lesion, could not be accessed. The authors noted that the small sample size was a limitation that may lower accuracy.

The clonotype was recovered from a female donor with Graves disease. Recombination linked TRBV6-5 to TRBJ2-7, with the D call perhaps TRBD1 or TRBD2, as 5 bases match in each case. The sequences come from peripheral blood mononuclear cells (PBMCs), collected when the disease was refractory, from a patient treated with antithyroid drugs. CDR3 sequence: CASSYRARGHEQYF. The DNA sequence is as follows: TGTGCCAGCAGCTACAGAGCGAGGGGCCACGAGCAGTACTTC.